The 19 T cell receptor beta chains in this list originate from one sample, sequenced in a study of T cells in Graves' hyperthyroidism and ophthalmopathy. The source material, RNA transcripts, was used to amplify TCR beta CDR3 regions. During a first-round RT-PCR of the TCR CDR3, the HTBI primer set was used. TCRdb re-derived calls from the multiplex PCR reads in MiXCR, one entry per CDR3 protein. The table has under 450,000 distinct CDR3 sequences, about a sixth seen once. Sequencing was performed on blood. The receptors here all came from a woman in her twenties or thirties with Graves' hyperthyroidism that later progressed to Graves' ophthalmopathy.

This clonotype was counted between two and nine times. The chain couples TRBV6-1 to TRBJ1-2; D unclear. Germline-derived CDR1 and CDR2 are MNHNS and SASEGT. CDR3 length equals 12 residues. With 6 bases removed from V and 4 bases from J, the gap between germline ends came to 9 bases. The CDR3 coding sequence is TGTGCCAGCAGCCGGGGTTTCTATGGCTACACCTTC. As protein: CASSRGFYGYTF.

As concerns this clonotype: This may arise from a read error, as a much more abundant clone is one base away. This sequence joins TRBV7-8 and TRBJ2-1, with a possible D match to TRBD1 (6 bases). The germline V gene has CDR1 SGHVS and CDR2 FQNEAQ. Trimming cost V 5 bases and J 9 bases, with 26 bases left between them. The CDR3 consists of 17 residues. The CDR3 loop reads CASSQGLIVGQGGEQFF. DNA for the CDR3: TGTGCCAGCAGCCAAGGGTTAATTGTGGGCCAAGGGGGTGAGCAGTTCTTC.

Of note for this clonotype: Being one base from a much bigger clone, this may be a read error. The rearrangement uses TRBV2 and TRBJ2-5, with unresolved D. There are 12 residues in the CDR3. The germline gives CDR1 SNHLY, CDR2 FYNNEI. V lost 4 bases, J lost 7 bases, and 10 bases lay in between. The CDR3 sequence: CASSVLPGTQYF. The CDR3, as DNA: TGTGCCAGCAGTGTTCTCCCAGGGACCCAGTACTTC.

This clonotype was counted many times. The V call is TRBV6-1, the J call TRBJ2-3; either TRBD1 or TRBD2 may supply D (6 bases each). Germline V gives CDR1 MNHNS, CDR2 SASEGT. The CDR3 is 13 residues long. The V end was cut by 6 bases, the J end by 5 bases, with 12 bases between. The CDR3 region is CASREGVEDTQYF. The DNA of the CDR3 is TGTGCCAGCAGGGAGGGGGTAGAAGATACGCAGTATTTT.

This clonotype was detected ten times or more. V is TRBV12-3 or TRBV12-4 and J is TRBJ2-3, with 9 bases aligning to TRBD2. V dropped 5 bases and J dropped 1; count of bases not matched to a gene: 4. The CDR3 length is 15 residues. CDR3 in amino acids: CASSPLAGGTDTQYF. The CDR3 nucleotides read TGTGCCAGCAGTCCACTAGCGGGCGGCACAGATACGCAGTATTTT.

The chain joins TRBV19 to TRBJ2-4; 8 nucleotides match TRBD1. The V gene's germline CDR1 is LNHDA and CDR2 SQIVND (reference sequence). This CDR3 contains 16 residues. Trimming removed 5 bases from V and 0 bases from J; junction bases left unmatched: 6. CDR3 sequence: CASSEGQAIAKNIQYF. In DNA, the CDR3 is TGTGCCAGTAGTGAGGGACAGGCTATAGCCAAAAACATTCAGTACTTC.

The table lists this clonotype with many counts. The chain couples TRBV7-8 to TRBJ2-7; no clear D. This CDR3 has 14 residues. CDR1 SGHVS and CDR2 FQNEAQ come from the germline V gene. V was pared by 1 base and J by 3 bases, with 10 bases between. CDR3 residues: CASSLGVTSYEQYF. The CDR3 bases are TGTGCCAGCAGCTTAGGGGTAACGAGCTACGAGCAGTACTTC. The complete variable domain, with remaining parts taken from reference TRBV7-8 and TRBJ2-7, reads GAGVSQSPRYKVAKRGQDVALRCDPISGHVSLFWYQQALGQGPEFLTYFQNEAQLDKSGLPSDRFFAERPEGSVSTLKIQRTQQEDSAVYLCASSLGVTSYEQYFGPGTRLTVT.

The J gene is TRBJ1-1, the V gene TRBV11-1, with no clear D. Germline CDR1 SGHAT, CDR2 FQDESV (reference sequence). Trimming cost V 5 bases and J 6 bases, with 13 bases left between them. This CDR3 spans 13 amino acids. The CDR3 loop is CASSLDPGAEAFF. The CDR3 coding sequence is TGTGCCAGCAGCCTAGACCCTGGGGCTGAAGCTTTCTTT.

This clonotype appeared a few times. V gene TRBV5-1 combines with J gene TRBJ2-7, with D unresolved. The V gene lost 7 bases and the J gene lost 3 bases, with 14 bases spanning the gap. There are 13 residues in the CDR3. Per germline, CDR1 SGHRS and CDR2 YFSETQ. CDR3 sequence (DNA): TGCGCCAGCCAGATGGGCAGAAACTACGAGCAGTACTTC. The encoded protein is CASQMGRNYEQYF.

This clonotype was detected only a few times. The chain uses TRBV20-1 and TRBJ2-1; 9 nucleotides align to TRBD2. The V segment lost 6 bases and the J segment 10 bases; nucleotides outside the gene matches: 13. Germline-derived CDR1 and CDR2 are DFQATT and SNEGSKA (reference sequence). The CDR3 has 14 amino acids. CDR3 DNA: TGCAGTGCCACCCAGCGGGCTAGCGGGGTGGAGCAGTTCTTC. Encoded protein: CSATQRASGVEQFF.

This clonotype was detected a few times. This chain connects TRBV28 to TRBJ1-2; maybe TRBD1 (5 bases). Trimming shortened V by 6 bases and J by 8 bases, and 25 bases separated the two germline ends. CDR3 length equals 16 residues. Germline CDR1 reads MDHEN; CDR2 reads SYDVKM. CDR3 residues: CASSYTPVGPDYGYTF. The CDR3 region has the DNA TGTGCCAGCAGCTATACCCCGGTGGGACCGGATTACGGCTACACCTTC.

There are many counts of this clonotype. The chain carries TRBV2 and TRBJ1-2; D is ambiguous. The CDR3 is 13 amino acids. CDR1 SNHLY and CDR2 FYNNEI come from the germline V gene. The V end lost 3 bases, the J end lost 1 base, and 6 bases lay between the germline ends. The CDR3 nucleotides read TGTGCCAGCAGTGAGGATCTTAACTATGGCTACACCTTC. It yields the protein CASSEDLNYGYTF.

This clonotype has a count of ten or more. This chain connects TRBV12-3 or TRBV12-4 to TRBJ2-5; a weak D match, TRBD2 (6 bases). This CDR3 spans 13 amino acids. V lost 6 bases and J 1 base, leaving 9 bases between the germline ends. CDR3 sequence: CASSRERQETQYF. CDR3 bases: TGTGCCAGCAGCCGGGAGCGCCAAGAGACCCAGTACTTC.

The chain combines TRBV9 with TRBJ2-2; a weak D match, TRBD1 (5 bases). Trimming removed 0 bases from V and 0 bases from J, with 12 bases in between. There are 17 residues in the CDR3. The germline CDR1 and CDR2 sequences are SGDLS and YYNGEE. CDR3 sequence (DNA): TGTGCCAGCAGCGTAGCAGGGAATGGGCCGAACACCGGGGAGCTGTTTTTT. This encodes CASSVAGNGPNTGELFF.

This clonotype has at least ten counts. This sequence joins TRBV6-1 and TRBJ1-1; D uncertain. V gave up 0 bases and J gave up 3 bases, with 11 bases separating them. Per germline, CDR1 MNHNS and CDR2 SASEGT. This CDR3 comprises 15 residues. The CDR3 nucleotides read TGTGCCAGCAGTGAAGCGTTCCTCGTGGACACTGAAGCTTTCTTT. Encoded protein: CASSEAFLVDTEAFF.

This clonotype turned up a few times. One end of the junction does not line up with germline, which may come from a read error. This CDR3 is CASSQERLAGDLDF. CDR3 sequence (DNA): TGCGCCAGCAGCCAAGAGAGACTAGCGGGGGACTTGGACTTC. The chain has TRBV4-1 and TRBJ2-5; 12 bases fit TRBD2. This CDR3 contains 14 residues. The germline gives CDR1 MGHRA, CDR2 YSYEKL.

This clonotype was seen only a few times. Given a much more abundant clone one base away, this may be a read error. This rearrangement joins TRBV6-2 or TRBV6-3 to TRBJ2-7; 7 bases align to TRBD1. The CDR3 covers 14 residues. The germline gives CDR1 MNHEY, CDR2 SVGEGT. The CDR3 coding sequence is TGTGCCAGCAGACCGAGACAGGGCTTCAACGAGCAGTGCTTC. Translated: CASRPRQGFNEQCF.

This clonotype occurred many times. This chain uses TRBV20-1 with TRBJ2-2; D remains ambiguous. The CDR3 contains 15 residues. Trimming pared 0 bases from V and 13 bases from J, leaving 21 bases between. The V gene's germline CDR1 is DFQATT and CDR2 SNEGSKA (reference sequence). This chain's CDR3 is CSARDSAHPVVSLFF. CDR3 nucleotide sequence: TGCAGTGCTAGAGATTCAGCCCATCCCGTTGTTTCGCTGTTTTTT.

As for this clonotype: One junction end disagrees with the germline gene, perhaps due to a read error. This chain connects TRBV6-4 to TRBJ2-3; D is uncertain. Per the germline V gene, CDR1 is MRHNA and CDR2 is SNTAGT. The length of the CDR3 is 16 residues. The CDR3 sequence: CASSDSAAKGTDTQYF. CDR3 DNA: TGTGCCAGCAGTGACTCAGCAGCGAAGGGCACGGATACGCAGTATTTT.